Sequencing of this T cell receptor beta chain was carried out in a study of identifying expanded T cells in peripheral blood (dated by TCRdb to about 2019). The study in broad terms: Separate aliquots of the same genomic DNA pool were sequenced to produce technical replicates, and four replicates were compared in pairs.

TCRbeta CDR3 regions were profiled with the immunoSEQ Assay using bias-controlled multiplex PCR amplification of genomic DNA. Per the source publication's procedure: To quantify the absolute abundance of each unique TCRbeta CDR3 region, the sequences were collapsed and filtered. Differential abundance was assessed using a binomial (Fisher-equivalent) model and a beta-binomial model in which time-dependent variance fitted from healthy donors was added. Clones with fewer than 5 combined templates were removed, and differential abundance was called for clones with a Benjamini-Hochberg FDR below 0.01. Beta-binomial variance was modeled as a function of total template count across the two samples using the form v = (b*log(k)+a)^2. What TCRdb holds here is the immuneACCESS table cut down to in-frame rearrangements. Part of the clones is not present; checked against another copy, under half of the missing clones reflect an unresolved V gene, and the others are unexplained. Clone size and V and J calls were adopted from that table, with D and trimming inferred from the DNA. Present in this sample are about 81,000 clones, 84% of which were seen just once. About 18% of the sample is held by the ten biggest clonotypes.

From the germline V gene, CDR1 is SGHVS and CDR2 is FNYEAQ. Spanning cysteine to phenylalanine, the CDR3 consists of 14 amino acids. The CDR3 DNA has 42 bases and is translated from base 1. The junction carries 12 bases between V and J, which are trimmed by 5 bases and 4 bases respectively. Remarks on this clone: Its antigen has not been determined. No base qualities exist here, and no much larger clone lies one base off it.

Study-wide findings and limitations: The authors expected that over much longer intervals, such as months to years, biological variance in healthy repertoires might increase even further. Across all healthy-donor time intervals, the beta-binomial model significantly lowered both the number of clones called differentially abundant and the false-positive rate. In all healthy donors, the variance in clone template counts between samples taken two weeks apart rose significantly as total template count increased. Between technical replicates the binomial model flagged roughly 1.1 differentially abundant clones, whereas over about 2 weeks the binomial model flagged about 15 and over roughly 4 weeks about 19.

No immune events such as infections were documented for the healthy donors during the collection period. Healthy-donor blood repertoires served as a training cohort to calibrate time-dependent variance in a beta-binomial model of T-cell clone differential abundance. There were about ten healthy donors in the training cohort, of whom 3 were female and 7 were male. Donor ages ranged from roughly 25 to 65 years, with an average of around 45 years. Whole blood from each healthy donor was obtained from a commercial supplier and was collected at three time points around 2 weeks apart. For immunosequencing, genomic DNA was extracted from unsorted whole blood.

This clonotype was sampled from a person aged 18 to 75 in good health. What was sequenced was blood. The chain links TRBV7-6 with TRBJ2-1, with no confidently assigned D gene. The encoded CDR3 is CASSPPVRYNEQFF. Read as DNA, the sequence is TGTGCCAGCAGCCCCCCAGTGAGGTACAATGAGCAGTTCTTC. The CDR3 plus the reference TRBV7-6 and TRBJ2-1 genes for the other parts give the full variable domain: GAGVSQSPRYKVTKRGQDVALRCDPISGHVSLYWYRQALGQGPEFLTYFNYEAQQDKSGLPNDRFSAERPEGSISTLTIQRTEQRDSAMYRCASSPPVRYNEQFFGPGTRLTVL.